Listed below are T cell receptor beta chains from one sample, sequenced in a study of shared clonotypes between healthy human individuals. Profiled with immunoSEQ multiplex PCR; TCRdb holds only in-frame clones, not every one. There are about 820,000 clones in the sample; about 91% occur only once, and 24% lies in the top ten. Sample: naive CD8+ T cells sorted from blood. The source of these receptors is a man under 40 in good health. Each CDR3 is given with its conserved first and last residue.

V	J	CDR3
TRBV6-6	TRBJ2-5	CASSYFAGEETQYF
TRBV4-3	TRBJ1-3	CASSQDIDDAYGNTIYF
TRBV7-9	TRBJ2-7	CAIQQGIGEQYF
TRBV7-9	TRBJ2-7	CASSRGGTELYEQYF
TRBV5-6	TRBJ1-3	CASSPGSGNTIYF
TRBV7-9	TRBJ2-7	CASSAQGPYYEQYF
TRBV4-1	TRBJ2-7	CASSQLPGGTYEQYF
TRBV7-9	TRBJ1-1	CASSFLRSVTAFF
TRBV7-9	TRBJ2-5	CASTHPPSGSGETQYF
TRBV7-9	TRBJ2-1	CASWTGGYNEQFF
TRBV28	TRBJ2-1	CASSFRDRPNEQFF
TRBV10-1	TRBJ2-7	CASSERDSYEQYF
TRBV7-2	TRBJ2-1	CASSFWDRVNPNEQFF
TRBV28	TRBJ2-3	CASSFFLAGRQDTQYF
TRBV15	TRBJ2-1	CATSRFSGRGSAVYNEQFF
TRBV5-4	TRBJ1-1	CASSPPGVNTEAFF
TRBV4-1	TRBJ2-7	CASSQPLRGPQGGEQYF
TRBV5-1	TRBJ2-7	CASSLESAGNYEQYF
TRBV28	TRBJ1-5	CASSLRSSNQPQHF
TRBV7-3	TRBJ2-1	CASSLGAAYNEQFF
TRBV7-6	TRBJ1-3	CASSLSTAELHSGNTIYF
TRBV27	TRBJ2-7	CASSLSPNSYEQYF
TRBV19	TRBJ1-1	CASSTWNREKPIIDMNTEAFF
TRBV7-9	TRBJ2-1	CASSFPSGRNSYNEQFF
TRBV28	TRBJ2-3	CASSSHQGLWGTDTQYF
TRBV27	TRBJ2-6	CATRAGGANVLTF
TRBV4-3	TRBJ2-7	CASSRGLHYEQYF
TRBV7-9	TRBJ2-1	CASSGTTGSYNEQFF
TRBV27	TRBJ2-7	CASSLDRGYEQYF
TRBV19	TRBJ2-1	CASSAFADYNEQFF
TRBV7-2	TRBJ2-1	CASSLVLAGVHNEQFF
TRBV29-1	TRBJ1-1	CSVTGQGVTNTEAFF
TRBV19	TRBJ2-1	CASSMSASSYNEQFF
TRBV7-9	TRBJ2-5	CASSPPRGGVQETQYF
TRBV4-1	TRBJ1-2	CASSQGVTANYGYTF
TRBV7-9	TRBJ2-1	CASSWSRGDGNEQFF
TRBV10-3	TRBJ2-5	CAITNGGSETQYF
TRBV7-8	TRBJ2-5	CASSLAPRLAGVGRWETQYF
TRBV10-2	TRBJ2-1	CASRTLASLNEQFF
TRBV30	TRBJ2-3	CASVQGFTQYF
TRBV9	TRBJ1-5	CASSVAGGQPQHF
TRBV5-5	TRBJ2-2	CASSKGTGRAGELFF
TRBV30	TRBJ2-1	CAWTSARGNNEQFF
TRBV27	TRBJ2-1	CASSFTDYNEQFF
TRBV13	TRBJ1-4	CASSLDRSNEKLFF
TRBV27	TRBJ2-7	CASSLWGAAYEQYF
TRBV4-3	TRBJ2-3	CASSQEEGVADTQYF
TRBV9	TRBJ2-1	CASSAGTSGRQVVVEQFF
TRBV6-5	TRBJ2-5	CASSQLRTGRETQYF
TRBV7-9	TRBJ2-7	CGLEALRQGWEQYF